This T cell receptor (beta chain) was captured by sequencing in a study of T cell responses to AZD1222 COVID-19 vaccine. The analysis combined second doses at about 4 or about 12 weeks. Study-level findings and limits: Breadth and depth of Spike-specific TCRs rose after two AZD1222 doses. Variant regions that are unmutated are reportedly the target of nearly half of spike-specific TCRs. It should be noted that donors were predominantly white British and more often female, and clonal diversity was possibly underestimated.

The CDR3 length is 17 residues. In germline, CDR1 is ENHRY, CDR2 SYGVKD. A remark on this clone: Antigen: not known. A junction boundary mismatches the germline segment, possibly from a read error.

Clones were read by immunoSEQ multiplex PCR, and TCRdb kept only the in-frame ones, dropping some. The table lists some 120,000 clones, 85% to 95% of them singletons, with about 1.6% in the top ten. This specimen consisted of peripheral blood, obtained 28 days after the second AZD1222 dose. This TCR derives from an adult who received the AZD1222 COVID-19 vaccine. This chain uses TRBV10-3 with TRBJ2-4; 8 bases are a match to TRBD2. CDR3 protein: CAVRGAGADLAKNIQYF. CDR3 coding DNA: TGTGCCGTCAGGGGAGCGGGGGCTGATCTAGCCAAAAACATTCAGTACTTC.